This paragraph reports one T cell receptor (beta chain). This record belongs to a study of cytomegalovirus exposure and HLA in healthy donors. CDR1 and CDR2 (germline): MGHRA, YSYEKL. This CDR3 is 14 amino acids long. Trimming removed 4 bases at V and 5 bases at J, with 12 bases between. In the PCR, 60 Vbeta and 13 Jbeta primers were used. Method: immunoSEQ multiplex PCR; TCRdb's copy keeps in-frame clones and lacks some. This sample's table has approximately 110,000 clones. The sequenced material came from PBMCs. The chain carries TRBV4-1 and TRBJ1-5, with D possibly being TRBD1 (6 bases). This TCR was sampled from a young man in good health and CMV-seronegative. The CDR3 reads CASSPLQGYQPQHF. The CDR3 coding sequence is TGCGCCAGCAGCCCATTACAGGGATATCAGCCCCAGCATTTT.